These T cell receptor beta chains were read from a single sample in a study of T cells in Graves' hyperthyroidism and ophthalmopathy. TCRdb processed the multiplex PCR reads anew with MiXCR; each CDR3 protein has one entry. The data contain 600,000 to 650,000 distinct CDR3 sequences, about a fifth of them singletons. The sample was blood. Every receptor here comes from a man younger than 45 with Graves' ophthalmopathy. Both conserved end residues are part of each CDR3. D genes are given only for firm matches. Some rows have no size entry. The others give once, few or many, or a class for an expanded clone.

abundance: few
j_gene: TRBJ1-2
v_gene: TRBV28
d_gene: TRBD1
CDR3nt: TGTGCCACCTACAGGGGAGGGATCGCGAGTGGCTACACCTTC
CDR3aa: CATYRGGIASGYTF

abundance: few
j_gene: TRBJ1-1
v_gene: TRBV10-3
d_gene: TRBD1
CDR3nt: TGTGCCATCAGTGACCCCGGGACAGGGGGCACTGAAGCTTTCTTT
CDR3aa: CAISDPGTGGTEAFF

abundance: few
j_gene: TRBJ2-3
v_gene: TRBV12-3/TRBV12-4
d_gene: TRBD2
CDR3nt: TGTGCCAGCAGTCCGCCTTCTAGCGGGGTTAGCACAGATACGCAGTATTTT
CDR3aa: CASSPPSSGVSTDTQYF

abundance: few
j_gene: TRBJ2-1
v_gene: TRBV24-1
d_gene: TRBD1
CDR3nt: TGTGCCACCAGTGACCAAGACAGGGGGGCTCGACGGCAGTTCTTC
CDR3aa: CATSDQDRGARRQFF

abundance: few
j_gene: TRBJ2-1
v_gene: TRBV14
d_gene: NA
CDR3nt: TGTGCCAGCAGCCAGTCCGACACCTACAATGAGCAGTTCTTC
CDR3aa: CASSQSDTYNEQFF

abundance: NA
j_gene: TRBJ1-2
v_gene: TRBV30
d_gene: TRBD1
CDR3nt: TGTGCCTGGACTAGACAGGGATCGAACTATGGCTACACCTTC
CDR3aa: CAWTRQGSNYGYTF

abundance: NA
j_gene: TRBJ2-7
v_gene: TRBV4-1
d_gene: TRBD2
CDR3nt: TGCGCCAGCAGCCAAGATGGGGGGGCCTACGAGCAGTACTTC
CDR3aa: CASSQDGGAYEQYF

abundance: few
j_gene: TRBJ2-5
v_gene: TRBV28
d_gene: TRBD1
CDR3nt: TGTGCCAGCAGTAAACCGACAGGGGGGGAGACCCAGTACTTC
CDR3aa: CASSKPTGGETQYF

abundance: NA
j_gene: TRBJ2-3
v_gene: TRBV29-1
d_gene: TRBD1
CDR3nt: TGCAGCGCCCGGGACAGGGCATCAGATACGCAGTATTTT
CDR3aa: CSARDRASDTQYF

abundance: NA
j_gene: TRBJ2-2
v_gene: TRBV18
d_gene: TRBD1
CDR3nt: TGTGCCAGCTCACCAACAGGGGGGACCGGGGAGCTGTTTTTT
CDR3aa: CASSPTGGTGELFF

abundance: NA
j_gene: TRBJ1-3
v_gene: TRBV14
d_gene: NA
CDR3nt: TGTGCCAGCAGCCAAGATGTGCTATCTGGAAACACCATATATTTT
CDR3aa: CASSQDVLSGNTIYF

abundance: NA
j_gene: TRBJ2-1
v_gene: TRBV10-2
d_gene: NA
CDR3nt: TGCGCCAGCAGTGAGGATAGGAGCTCCTACAATGAGCAGTTCTTC
CDR3aa: CASSEDRSSYNEQFF

abundance: few
j_gene: TRBJ2-3
v_gene: TRBV30
d_gene: NA
CDR3nt: TGTGCCTGGAGTATAAGGGCAGGTGCAGATACGCAGTATTTT
CDR3aa: CAWSIRAGADTQYF

abundance: few
j_gene: TRBJ2-6
v_gene: TRBV12-3/TRBV12-4
d_gene: NA
CDR3nt: TGTGCCAGCAGTCTTAGTGGTGGGGCCTCTGGGGCCAACGTCCTGACTTTC
CDR3aa: CASSLSGGASGANVLTF

abundance: NA
j_gene: TRBJ2-5
v_gene: TRBV20-1
d_gene: TRBD2
CDR3nt: TGCAGTGCTAGAGACCCCTGGACTAGCGGGAAAGAGACCCAGTACTTC
CDR3aa: CSARDPWTSGKETQYF

abundance: many
j_gene: TRBJ2-7
v_gene: TRBV20-1
d_gene: TRBD1
CDR3nt: TGCAGTGCTAGGGTGCCGCCGGGACAGGGGCTAGGGCAGTACTTC
CDR3aa: CSARVPPGQGLGQYF

abundance: NA
j_gene: TRBJ2-7
v_gene: TRBV11-3
d_gene: NA
CDR3nt: TGTGCCAGCAGCGGGGTTAGCTCCTACGAGCAGTACTTC
CDR3aa: CASSGVSSYEQYF

abundance: few
j_gene: TRBJ2-5
v_gene: TRBV6-1
d_gene: TRBD2
CDR3nt: TGTGCCAGCAGTCCATCGGGGGGGGCCCTCTCAGAGACCCAGTACTTC
CDR3aa: CASSPSGGALSETQYF